This TCR beta chain was sequenced during a study of regulatory T cells in long-lasting Graves disease. V dropped 6 bases and J dropped 6; count of bases not matched to a gene: 8. Germline lookup yields CDR1 SGHVS and CDR2 FQNEAQ. The CDR3 contains 14 residues. Time point here: newly diagnosed GD, antithyroid drugs for less than 3 months. PBMC RNA was the source of the TCR library. Collection of peripheral blood (approximately 9 milliliters) was done using EDTA tubes. For TCR beta, libraries came from iRepertoire HTBI primers and Arm-PCR of CDR3 regions. TCRdb fed the multiplex PCR reads into MiXCR, producing one record per CDR3 protein. The table has about 540,000 distinct CDR3 sequences, approximately 13% seen once; the top ten hold roughly 10%. Study observations and caveats: TRBV28, TRBJ1-2 and TRBJ2-5 were segments that persistent disease favored.

This clonotype was detected many times. No antigen is known for it. These data were also filed under a second study, of T cells in Graves' hyperthyroidism and ophthalmopathy. That paper adds: Researchers ran a first-round RT-PCR on the TCR CDR3 using the HTBI primer set. Median prediction lead before ophthalmopathy onset was 5.5 to 7 months with the model.

The chain uses TRBV7-8 and TRBJ2-7; 10 nucleotides match TRBD2. This clonotype was obtained from a man aged 30 to 45 with Graves disease. The source was peripheral blood mononuclear cells (PBMCs), collected at new diagnosis, from a patient treated with antithyroid drugs. The CDR3: CASRSSGRAPEQYF. The CDR3 DNA is TGTGCCAGCAGGTCGAGCGGGAGGGCCCCCGAGCAGTACTTC.